A single sample gave rise to the 4 T cell receptor beta chains below, sequenced in a study of metastatic and nonmetastatic thyroid tumors. TCRdb re-processed the PCR reads through MiXCR. The repertoire holds 11,000 to 15,000 clones, with about a quarter as singletons. All patients reached thyroid surgery having received no treatment beforehand. Sequencing used blood. These receptors all stem from a female donor with papillary thyroid cancer or a benign thyroid nodule (not recorded which). Some clones in this sample may be carry-over from other donors' samples.

On this clone itself: A much larger clone is a single base away; this may be a read error. The chain has TRBV6-1 and TRBJ2-3; perhaps TRBD1 as D (5 bases). The CDR3 consists of 15 residues. Germline loops: CDR1 MNHNS, CDR2 SASEGT. Here the CDR3 reads CASSGDSHRTDTRYF. CDR3 coding DNA: TGTGCCAGCAGTGGCGACAGTCACCGCACAGATACGCGGTATTTT.

There are a few counts of this clone. The CDR3, as DNA: TGTGCCAGCAGTTTTCCTTCAGACAGGGGAGTCACTGAAGCTTTCTTT. It is translated as CASSFPSDRGVTEAFF. This chain connects TRBV12-3 or TRBV12-4 to TRBJ1-1; 8 bases are a match to TRBD1. V lost 3 bases to trimming and J lost 4 bases; unmatched junction nucleotides: 10. The CDR3 has 16 amino acids.

This clone was detected only a few times. CDR3 DNA sequence: TGTGCCAGTAGTCTTTATCGGCGGCAAAATGAGCAGTTCTTC. Translated, it gives CASSLYRRQNEQFF. The gene calls are TRBV19 and TRBJ2-1; no clear D gene. CDR1 is LNHDA and CDR2 is SQIVND in the germline V gene (reference sequence). The CDR3 covers 14 residues. V lost 5 bases and J lost 7, with 15 bases in between.

This clone has ten or more counts. This chain links TRBV24-1 with TRBJ1-4; D is unclear. CDR3 length: 15 amino acids. Trimming took off 3 bases at V and 7 bases at J, with 14 bases between the two ends. Germline-derived CDR1 and CDR2 are KGHDR and SFDVKD. The CDR3 here is CATSDPRGRGEKLFF. The CDR3, as DNA: TGTGCCACCAGTGATCCTCGCGGGCGCGGTGAAAAACTGTTTTTT.